One T cell receptor beta chain is described in this entry. Its antigen specificity is not known. Base qualities are not at hand, and no much larger clone is one base apart. Library preparation used the immunoSEQ multiplex PCR assay. The study's own analysis went as follows. Shannon entropy, which accounts for clonal size distribution, was used to quantify repertoire diversity. Clonotype distribution inequality was measured with the Gini-Simpson index (Simpson_1-D). Entries here come from immuneACCESS through TCRdb and include only in-frame sequences with V and J called. Some clones fail to appear in such tables; in the studies checked, an unresolved V gene covers under half of the shortfall, and the cause of the remainder is unknown. The V and J calls and clone size are taken from that table; D and trimming were inferred from the DNA. The sample table records 7,500 or so clones; over 80% of these occur just once. The ten largest clones represent approximately 4.1% of the sample.

Before TRB sequencing, T-cell subsets (conventional T cells, CD8+ T cells, regulatory T cells, T follicular helper cells) were sorted. The data were obtained in a study of stem cell transplantation in POMP-related autoinflammatory disease (dated by TCRdb to the early 2020s). Describing the broader study: According to the study's hypothesis, the TRB repertoire gets skewed because defective thymoproteasomes impair MHC class I-dependent CD8+ T-cell differentiation and positive selection. The effect of POMP deficiency on T-cell receptor beta repertoire diversity and CDR3 characteristics was assessed by high-throughput TRB sequencing.

The CDR3 measures 17 amino acids from cysteine to phenylalanine. The CDR3 DNA has 51 bases and is translated from base 1. The germline V gene supplies CDR1 MGHRA and CDR2 YSYEKL. Trimming costs V 0 bases and J 4 bases, and their ends lie 18 bases apart. Study-wide conclusions, independent of this receptor: The trend toward lower diversity and increased clonality in PRAID patients was statistically significant only for regulatory T cells. A restricted number of unique TRB V-J gene pairings was observed in PRAID patients. Across all analyzed T-cell subsets, PRAID patients showed a trend toward higher clonality and lower TRB diversity.

The V gene is TRBV4-1 and the J gene is TRBJ1-2, and perhaps TRBD1 as D gene, on 6 matching bases. The material sequenced was a CXCR5-defined cell subset from PBMCs. This TCR came from a human donor in good health. The nucleotide sequence reads TGCGCCAGCAGCCAAGATAGCAGGACGGGGGCTAGCTATGGCTACACCTTC. Its product reads: CASSQDSRTGASYGYTF.